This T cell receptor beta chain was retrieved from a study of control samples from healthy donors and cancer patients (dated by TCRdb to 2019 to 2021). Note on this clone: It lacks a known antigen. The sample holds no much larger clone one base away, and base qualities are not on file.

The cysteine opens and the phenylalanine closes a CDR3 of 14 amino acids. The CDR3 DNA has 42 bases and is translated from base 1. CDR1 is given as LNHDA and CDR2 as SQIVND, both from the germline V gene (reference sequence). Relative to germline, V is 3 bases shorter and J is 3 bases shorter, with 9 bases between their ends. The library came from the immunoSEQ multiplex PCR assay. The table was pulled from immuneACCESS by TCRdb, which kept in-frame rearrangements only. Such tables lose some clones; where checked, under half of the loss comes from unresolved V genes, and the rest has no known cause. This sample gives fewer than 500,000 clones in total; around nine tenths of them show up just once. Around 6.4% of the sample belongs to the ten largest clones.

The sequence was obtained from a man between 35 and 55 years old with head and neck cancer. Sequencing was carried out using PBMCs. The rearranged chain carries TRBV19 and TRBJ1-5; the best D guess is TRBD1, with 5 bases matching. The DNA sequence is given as TGTGCCAGTAGTATGCAGGGAAACAATCAGCCCCAGCATTTT. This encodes CASSMQGNNQPQHF.